This is a list of T cell receptor beta chains from one sample in a study of OX40 agonist ivuxolimab in advanced cancers. Generated by immunoSEQ multiplex PCR, the TCRdb table keeps only in-frame clones and is missing some. The data contain more than 50,000 clones, around four fifths of them seen just once; the ten biggest clones take up 3.7%. The specimen was CD4+ or CD8+ T cells sorted from blood, collected in a trial of the OX40 agonist ivuxolimab. Every receptor here comes from an adult with an advanced solid tumor such as melanoma, head and neck, liver or kidney cancer. Both conserved end residues are part of each CDR3. A D gene is named only where the DNA matches it firmly. Only part of the rows carry a size: once, few, many, or a class if the clone is expanded.

len: 11; j_gene: TRBJ2-1; d_gene: .; v_gene: TRBV6-1; abundance: few; CDR3nt: TGTGCCAGCATTTACTACAATGAGCAGTTCTTC; CDR3aa: CASIYYNEQFF
len: 17; j_gene: TRBJ2-3; d_gene: TRBD2; v_gene: TRBV10-3; abundance: .; CDR3nt: TGTGCCATCAGTGAGTTCCGAGGAGCGGGAGGCTCAGATACGCAGTATTTT; CDR3aa: CAISEFRGAGGSDTQYF
len: 13; j_gene: TRBJ2-7; d_gene: .; v_gene: TRBV18; abundance: .; CDR3nt: TGTGCCAGCTCACCAGTTCAGGGAAGCGAGCAGTACTTC; CDR3aa: CASSPVQGSEQYF
len: 16; j_gene: TRBJ2-7; d_gene: .; v_gene: TRBV5-1; abundance: .; CDR3nt: TGCGCCAGCAGCGTACAGCCTGGGGGGACTTTAGACGAGCAGTACTTC; CDR3aa: CASSVQPGGTLDEQYF
len: 14; j_gene: TRBJ2-5; d_gene: TRBD2; v_gene: TRBV2; abundance: .; CDR3nt: TGTGCCAGCAGTGATGAGCGGCGGGAGAAGACCCAGTACTTC; CDR3aa: CASSDERREKTQYF
len: 16; j_gene: TRBJ2-1; d_gene: TRBD2; v_gene: TRBV7-3; abundance: .; CDR3nt: TGTGCCAGCAGCTTATTGGGACTAGCGGGTTACAATGAGCAGTTCTTC; CDR3aa: CASSLLGLAGYNEQFF
len: 14; j_gene: TRBJ2-1; d_gene: .; v_gene: TRBV5-6; abundance: .; CDR3nt: TGTGCCAGCTCCCTCGGGCGTAGCGCAGCTGAGCAGTTCTTC; CDR3aa: CASSLGRSAAEQFF
len: 13; j_gene: TRBJ1-1; d_gene: TRBD1; v_gene: TRBV7-9; abundance: .; CDR3nt: TGTGCCAGCAGCGACAGACAGGGAGGTGAAGCTTTCTTT; CDR3aa: CASSDRQGGEAFF
len: 15; j_gene: TRBJ2-7; d_gene: TRBD1; v_gene: TRBV15; abundance: .; CDR3nt: TGTGCCACCAGCAGTACAGGGGACACTCCCTACGAGCAGTACTTC; CDR3aa: CATSSTGDTPYEQYF
len: 14; j_gene: TRBJ2-7; d_gene: .; v_gene: TRBV7-2; abundance: .; CDR3nt: TGTGCCAGCAGCTTAGGACTAGTAGCCTACGAGCAGTACTTC; CDR3aa: CASSLGLVAYEQYF
len: 18; j_gene: TRBJ2-5; d_gene: .; v_gene: TRBV7-6; abundance: .; CDR3nt: TGTGCCAGCAGCCCAAGGGGGGGGGTAGCAGGGTACCAAGAGACCCAGTACTTC; CDR3aa: CASSPRGGVAGYQETQYF
len: 14; j_gene: TRBJ2-1; d_gene: .; v_gene: TRBV9; abundance: .; CDR3nt: TGTGCCAGCAGCGACGGACCAGCCTACGATGAGCAGTTCTTC; CDR3aa: CASSDGPAYDEQFF
len: 19; j_gene: TRBJ2-3; d_gene: TRBD1; v_gene: TRBV4-3; abundance: .; CDR3nt: TGCGCCAGCAGCCAAGAGTGGGGGGAGACAGGGGCTAGCACAGATACGCAGTATTTT; CDR3aa: CASSQEWGETGASTDTQYF
len: 15; j_gene: TRBJ2-7; d_gene: TRBD2; v_gene: TRBV6-4; abundance: .; CDR3nt: TGTGCCAGCAGTGATCTCGGGAGGGATTCCTACGAGCAGTACTTC; CDR3aa: CASSDLGRDSYEQYF
len: 15; j_gene: TRBJ2-7; d_gene: TRBD1; v_gene: TRBV11-2; abundance: .; CDR3nt: TGTGCCAGCAGCGAACCGGGACAGGGAGAATACGAGCAGTACTTC; CDR3aa: CASSEPGQGEYEQYF
len: 14; j_gene: TRBJ2-2; d_gene: .; v_gene: TRBV2; abundance: few; CDR3nt: TGTGCCAGCAGTGAAGTCCTAGGTACCGGGGAGCTGTTTTTT; CDR3aa: CASSEVLGTGELFF
len: 15; j_gene: TRBJ1-3; d_gene: TRBD1; v_gene: TRBV7-2; abundance: .; CDR3nt: TGTGCCAGCAGGTCCTGGGGACAGGGAGTTAACACCATATATTTT; CDR3aa: CASRSWGQGVNTIYF
len: 14; j_gene: TRBJ2-3; d_gene: TRBD2; v_gene: TRBV7-9; abundance: .; CDR3nt: TGTGCCAGCAGCCCAGGACTAGCGGTACTTAGCGCGTATTTT; CDR3aa: CASSPGLAVLSAYF
len: 14; j_gene: TRBJ1-4; d_gene: .; v_gene: TRBV5-1; abundance: .; CDR3nt: TGCGCCAGCAGCTTGAGAGAGAGGGGTGAAAAACTGTTTTTT; CDR3aa: CASSLRERGEKLFF
len: 17; j_gene: TRBJ2-1; d_gene: TRBD2; v_gene: TRBV11-2; abundance: .; CDR3nt: TGTGCCAGCAGCTTAGGACTCGGACTAGCGGGAGTCAATGAGCAGTTCTTC; CDR3aa: CASSLGLGLAGVNEQFF
len: 15; j_gene: TRBJ2-3; d_gene: .; v_gene: TRBV19; abundance: once; CDR3nt: TGTGCCAGTAGTACAATCTTGGAGGGGGGGAATACGCAGTATTTT; CDR3aa: CASSTILEGGNTQYF
len: 15; j_gene: TRBJ2-3; d_gene: TRBD1; v_gene: TRBV28; abundance: few; CDR3nt: TGTGCCAGCAGTCTGGGGACAGGGAGCACGGATACGCAGTATTTT; CDR3aa: CASSLGTGSTDTQYF
len: 17; j_gene: TRBJ2-2; d_gene: .; v_gene: TRBV27; abundance: once; CDR3nt: TGTGCCAGCATCCGTCGTGCGGACCTAGCGAACACCGGGGAGCTGTTTTTT; CDR3aa: CASIRRADLANTGELFF
len: 12; j_gene: TRBJ1-1; d_gene: .; v_gene: TRBV19; abundance: .; CDR3nt: TGTGCCAGTAGTACTCCGCCGGATGAAGCTTTCTTT; CDR3aa: CASSTPPDEAFF
len: 13; j_gene: TRBJ2-2; d_gene: .; v_gene: TRBV5-6; abundance: .; CDR3nt: TGTGCCAGCAGCTTGGGAGCGCTTCGGGAGCTGTTTTTT; CDR3aa: CASSLGALRELFF
len: 16; j_gene: TRBJ2-7; d_gene: TRBD2; v_gene: TRBV6-1; abundance: .; CDR3nt: TGTGCCAGCAGTGAAATATGGACTAGCGGGAGCTACGAGCAGTACTTC; CDR3aa: CASSEIWTSGSYEQYF
len: 13; j_gene: TRBJ2-7; d_gene: .; v_gene: TRBV5-1; abundance: once; CDR3nt: TGCGCCAGCAGCTATGAGGGCGCGGACGAGCAGTACTTC; CDR3aa: CASSYEGADEQYF
len: 15; j_gene: TRBJ1-1; d_gene: .; v_gene: TRBV5-4; abundance: .; CDR3nt: TGTGCCAGCAGCTTGAAAGCGGACCGGCAGACTGAAGCTTTCTTT; CDR3aa: CASSLKADRQTEAFF
len: 12; j_gene: TRBJ2-2; d_gene: .; v_gene: TRBV6-6; abundance: .; CDR3nt: TGTGCCAGCAGACATTACACCGGGGAGCTGTTTTTT; CDR3aa: CASRHYTGELFF
len: 13; j_gene: TRBJ2-5; d_gene: .; v_gene: TRBV6-5; abundance: .; CDR3nt: TGTGCCAGCAGTTACTCGACAGAAGAGACCCAGTACTTC; CDR3aa: CASSYSTEETQYF
len: 15; j_gene: TRBJ1-5; d_gene: .; v_gene: TRBV7-3; abundance: .; CDR3nt: TGTGCCAGCAGCTTAAATTATGGGGCCTTCCAGCCCCAGCATTTT; CDR3aa: CASSLNYGAFQPQHF
len: 16; j_gene: TRBJ2-2; d_gene: TRBD2; v_gene: TRBV5-1; abundance: .; CDR3nt: TGCGCCAGCAGCATTGGACTAGCGGCGAACACCGGGGAGCTGTTTTTT; CDR3aa: CASSIGLAANTGELFF
len: 12; j_gene: TRBJ2-5; d_gene: TRBD2; v_gene: TRBV29-1; abundance: .; CDR3nt: TGCAGCGCGGGGGGGGGTCAAGAGACCCAGTACTTC; CDR3aa: CSAGGGQETQYF
len: 15; j_gene: TRBJ2-7; d_gene: .; v_gene: TRBV5-6; abundance: .; CDR3nt: TGTGCCAGCAGCTTACGGTACAGCGCCTCCTACGAGCAGTACTTC; CDR3aa: CASSLRYSASYEQYF
len: 13; j_gene: TRBJ1-5; d_gene: .; v_gene: TRBV5-1; abundance: .; CDR3nt: TGCGCCAGCAGGGAAGGTAGCAATCAGCCCCAGCATTTT; CDR3aa: CASREGSNQPQHF
len: 15; j_gene: TRBJ1-4; d_gene: .; v_gene: TRBV28; abundance: .; CDR3nt: TGTGCCAGCAGCCTACTGGAAGGGGCCCGGGAAAAACTGTTTTTT; CDR3aa: CASSLLEGAREKLFF
len: 17; j_gene: TRBJ2-4; d_gene: .; v_gene: TRBV21-1; abundance: once; CDR3nt: TGTGCCAGCACCGGACAGGGACTTCCAAAAGCCAAAAACATTCAGTACTTC; CDR3aa: CASTGQGLPKAKNIQYF
len: 13; j_gene: TRBJ2-3; d_gene: TRBD2; v_gene: TRBV28; abundance: .; CDR3nt: TGTGCCACCGGGACTAGGAGCACAGATACGCAGTATTTT; CDR3aa: CATGTRSTDTQYF
len: 14; j_gene: TRBJ2-4; d_gene: .; v_gene: TRBV19; abundance: .; CDR3nt: TGTGCCAGTAGCGGGGCTTGGGCCAAAAACATTCAGTACTTC; CDR3aa: CASSGAWAKNIQYF
len: 15; j_gene: TRBJ1-5; d_gene: .; v_gene: TRBV5-6; abundance: .; CDR3nt: TGTGCCAGCAGCTTAACGAGGGCATGGGATCAGCCCCAGCATTTT; CDR3aa: CASSLTRAWDQPQHF
len: 15; j_gene: TRBJ1-3; d_gene: .; v_gene: TRBV28; abundance: .; CDR3nt: TGTGCCAGCAGGCGCAACATCGACTCTGGAAACACCATATATTTT; CDR3aa: CASRRNIDSGNTIYF
len: 16; j_gene: TRBJ1-1; d_gene: TRBD1; v_gene: TRBV6-5; abundance: .; CDR3nt: TGTGCCAGCAGTTATTCTACAGGGGTAATGGAGACTGAAGCTTTCTTT; CDR3aa: CASSYSTGVMETEAFF
len: 15; j_gene: TRBJ1-6; d_gene: .; v_gene: TRBV9; abundance: .; CDR3nt: TGTGCCAGCAGCGGTCCCGCAGGGCGTAATTCACCCCTCCACTTT; CDR3aa: CASSGPAGRNSPLHF
len: 10; j_gene: TRBJ2-1; d_gene: TRBD2; v_gene: TRBV20-1; abundance: .; CDR3nt: TGCAGCGGGAGGGGAGATGAGCAGTTCTTC; CDR3aa: CSGRGDEQFF
len: 18; j_gene: TRBJ2-6; d_gene: .; v_gene: TRBV19; abundance: .; CDR3nt: TGTGCCAGTAGCCCTCCTGGGGAAAGGCTATCTGGGGCCAACGTCCTGACTTTC; CDR3aa: CASSPPGERLSGANVLTF
len: 14; j_gene: TRBJ1-2; d_gene: .; v_gene: TRBV28; abundance: .; CDR3nt: TGTGCCAGCAGTTTGAACCCCTTCCCATATGGCTACACCTTC; CDR3aa: CASSLNPFPYGYTF
len: 13; j_gene: TRBJ1-2; d_gene: .; v_gene: TRBV7-2; abundance: .; CDR3nt: TGTGCCAGCAGCTTCGCAGGGGCGTTTGGCTACACCTTC; CDR3aa: CASSFAGAFGYTF
len: 17; j_gene: TRBJ1-2; d_gene: .; v_gene: TRBV4-1; abundance: .; CDR3nt: TGCGCCAGCAGCCAAGGGGGAAGCAGGGGAGGTAACTATGGCTACACCTTC; CDR3aa: CASSQGGSRGGNYGYTF
len: 14; j_gene: TRBJ2-2; d_gene: TRBD1; v_gene: TRBV19; abundance: .; CDR3nt: TGTGCCAGTAGTATAGGGACAGGGTCCGGGGAGCTGTTTTTT; CDR3aa: CASSIGTGSGELFF
len: 14; j_gene: TRBJ1-2; d_gene: .; v_gene: TRBV2; abundance: few; CDR3nt: TGTGCCAGCAGCGAATTGAGGGGGTATGATGGCTACACCTTC; CDR3aa: CASSELRGYDGYTF
len: 13; j_gene: TRBJ2-7; d_gene: .; v_gene: TRBV19; abundance: .; CDR3nt: TGTGCCAGTAGTATCTCTCTAACCTACGAGCAGTACTTC; CDR3aa: CASSISLTYEQYF
len: 11; j_gene: TRBJ2-2; d_gene: .; v_gene: TRBV19; abundance: .; CDR3nt: TGTGCCAGTGAGGAGGTCGGGGAGCTGTTTTTT; CDR3aa: CASEEVGELFF
len: 15; j_gene: TRBJ1-1; d_gene: TRBD1; v_gene: TRBV7-2; abundance: few; CDR3nt: TGTGCCAGCAGCTCATACAGGGGCGGTAAGACTGAAGCTTTCTTT; CDR3aa: CASSSYRGGKTEAFF
len: 14; j_gene: TRBJ2-5; d_gene: TRBD2; v_gene: TRBV5-4; abundance: once; CDR3nt: TGTGCCAGCAGTCCCGACGGGGGGCAAGAGACCCAGTACTTC; CDR3aa: CASSPDGGQETQYF
len: 14; j_gene: TRBJ2-7; d_gene: TRBD2; v_gene: TRBV9; abundance: once; CDR3nt: TGTGCCAGCACGATAGGGACTAGCGCTTACGAGCAGTACTTC; CDR3aa: CASTIGTSAYEQYF
len: 16; j_gene: TRBJ2-7; d_gene: .; v_gene: TRBV10-3; abundance: .; CDR3nt: TGTGCCATCAGGCCGGGAAAACAAAGCGAGGGTGCCGAGCAGTACTTC; CDR3aa: CAIRPGKQSEGAEQYF